Following are 16 T cell receptor beta chains from one sample sequenced in a study of blood T cell repertoires in COVID-19. Assay used: immunoSEQ multiplex PCR; TCRdb lists only in-frame clones, some missing. Among 250,000 to 400,000 clones listed, around 88% were seen once. The sample comprised peripheral blood. The receptors derive from a woman aged 25-40 years with COVID-19, enrolled during active disease.

The rearrangement links TRBV7-2 to TRBJ1-3, with a tentative D call TRBD1 (6 bases). CDR3 size: 13 residues. V dropped 3 bases and J dropped 10 bases, with 13 bases sitting between them. Germline V gene sequence: CDR1 SGHTA, CDR2 FQGNSA. The CDR3 region has the DNA TGTGCCAGCAGCTTGGAGGACAGTACTACCATATATTTT. Encoded protein: CASSLEDSTTIYF. The whole variable domain, filled in from reference TRBV7-2 and TRBJ1-3, reads GAGVSQSPSNKVTEKGKDVELRCDPISGHTALYWYRQSLGQGLEFLIYFQGNSAPDKSGLPSDRFSAERTGGSVSTLTIQRTQQEDSAVYLCASSLEDSTTIYFGEGSWLTVV.

The V gene is TRBV21-1, the J gene TRBJ1-3; the table's D call of TRBD1 was not tested on the DNA. TRBV21-1 is a pseudogene. The CDR3 has 19 residues. The CDR3 spells CASNLISPGQAASGNTIYF. CDR3 coding DNA: TGTGCCAGCAATCTTATTTCTCCGGGACAGGCGGCTTCTGGAAACACCATATATTTT.

In its sample, this clone was seen once. The rearrangement joins TRBV6-5 to TRBJ1-3; tentatively, D is TRBD1 (6 bases). Germline-derived CDR1 and CDR2 are MNHEY and SVGAGI. V lost 6 bases and J lost 0, with 12 bases in between. This CDR3 has 15 amino acids. In DNA, the CDR3 is TGTGCCAGCAGACGACAGGAGAGCTCTGGAAACACCATATATTTT. Its protein product is CASRRQESSGNTIYF.

This chain joins TRBV7-2 and TRBJ2-7; D is undetermined. The germline V gene encodes CDR1 SGHTA and CDR2 FQGNSA. V lost 8 bases and J 2 bases, leaving 7 bases between the germline ends. The CDR3 spans 11 residues. Here the CDR3 reads CASGQTYEQYF. The CDR3 DNA reads TGTGCCAGCGGGCAAACCTACGAGCAGTACTTC.

This clone was counted a single time. The chain joins TRBV11-2 to TRBJ1-5; 7 nucleotides agree with TRBD1. J was trimmed by 9 bases and V by 5 bases; bases with no gene match: 7. The CDR3 runs 13 residues. CDR1 and CDR2 from the germline V gene are SGHAT and FQNNGV. In DNA form, the CDR3 reads TGTGCCAGCAGCACCGACAGGGCGCTGCCCCAGCATTTT. Encoded protein: CASSTDRALPQHF.

This clone was detected once. V gene TRBV7-9 combines with J gene TRBJ2-5, with D tentatively TRBD1 (6 bases). Germline V gene lookup returns CDR1 SEHNR and CDR2 FQNEAQ (reference sequence). This CDR3 spans 15 amino acids. Trimming took 5 bases from V and 1 from J, leaving 14 bases between them. In nucleotides, the CDR3 is TGTGCCAGCAGCCAATTATTAGGGGGCCAAGAGACCCAGTACTTC. Translated, it gives CASSQLLGGQETQYF.

The chain's CDR3 is CASSLGRGNEQFF. Written as DNA, the CDR3 is TGTGCCAGCAGCTTAGGCCGGGGGAATGAGCAGTTCTTC. The chain employs TRBV11-2 and TRBJ2-1; D may be TRBD2 (6 bases). The V gene lost 1 base and the J gene lost 7 bases, with 8 bases spanning the gap. Germline lookup yields CDR1 SGHAT and CDR2 FQNNGV. CDR3 size: 13 residues.

The J gene is TRBJ1-2, the V gene TRBV27; 7 nucleotides line up with TRBD1. The CDR3 runs 17 residues. CDR1 and CDR2 from the germline V gene are MNHEY and SMNVEV (reference sequence). The V segment lost 5 bases and the J segment 8 bases; nucleotides outside the gene matches: 20. The CDR3 DNA reads as TGTGCCAGCAGTCCTATGAGCTCCGGACAGGTTGATAAGGGCTACACCTTC. Protein product: CASSPMSSGQVDKGYTF.

This chain links TRBV7-9 with TRBJ1-2, with 7 positions matching TRBD1. This CDR3 has 16 amino acids. In germline, CDR1 is SEHNR, CDR2 FQNEAQ (reference sequence). V was pared by 1 base and J by 10 bases, with 15 bases of the junction left unmatched. The CDR3 loop is CASSLVPPDRVLNYTF. The CDR3 DNA reads TGTGCCAGCAGCTTAGTTCCCCCCGACAGGGTCCTCAACTACACCTTC.

The chain couples TRBV9 to TRBJ1-2; TRBD1 agrees at 7 bases. The CDR3 consists of 14 residues. Germline-derived CDR1 and CDR2 are SGDLS and YYNGEE. Unmatched junction bases numbered 6, after V lost 1 base and J lost 6 bases. The CDR3 reads CASSVQGGSDGYTF. CDR3 bases: TGTGCCAGCAGCGTACAAGGGGGCTCAGATGGCTACACCTTC.

For the CDR3, the DNA is TGTGCCAGCAGTTTTATAGCGGGGGGGTACGGTGAGCAGTTCTTC. Translated, it gives CASSFIAGGYGEQFF. J is TRBJ2-1 and V is TRBV6-6, with 11 bases aligning to TRBD2. Per the germline V gene, CDR1 is MNHNY and CDR2 is SVGAGI (reference sequence). The ends lost 4 bases at V and 9 bases at J; junction bases unmatched: 8. This CDR3 is 15 amino acids long.

The chain has TRBV25-1 and TRBJ2-5; no clear D. CDR1 and CDR2 (germline): MGHDK, SYGVNS. The CDR3 contains 10 residues. V was trimmed by 8 bases and J by 5 bases, leaving 6 bases between them. CDR3 loop: CASAGETQYF. The CDR3 DNA is TGTGCCAGCGCCGGGGAGACCCAGTACTTC.

V usage is TRBV2 and J usage is TRBJ2-5, with 7 bases matching TRBD1. J lost 2 bases, V lost 6 bases, and 12 bases had no gene match. The CDR3 has 16 amino acids. The germline V gene encodes CDR1 SNHLY and CDR2 FYNNEI. CDR3 DNA: TGTGCCAGCAGACAGGGGAGTTCGCTCTATCAAGAGACCCAGTACTTC. Translation: CASRQGSSLYQETQYF.

The chain joins TRBV9 to TRBJ1-4; D is uncertain. V dropped 1 base and J dropped 0 bases, with 4 bases sitting between them. This CDR3 has 14 residues. Germline V CDR1 and CDR2: SGDLS, YYNGEE. Here the CDR3 reads CASSVSATNEKLFF. CDR3 nucleotides: TGTGCCAGCAGCGTATCCGCAACTAATGAAAAACTGTTTTTT.

This rearrangement joins TRBV21-1 to TRBJ2-5; TRBD2 reflects the table's D call only, with no check against the DNA. TRBV21-1 is noted as a pseudogene. The CDR3 has 16 amino acids. The CDR3 spells CASSSSGGLQVETQYF. CDR3 coding DNA: TGTGCCAGCAGCAGTAGCGGGGGCCTCCAAGTAGAGACCCAGTACTTC.

The V gene is TRBV29-1, the J gene TRBJ2-2; TRBD1 is a possible D gene (6 bases). V was pared by 6 bases and J by 5 bases, with 22 bases between. The CDR3 is 16 amino acids. The germline CDR1 and CDR2 sequences are SQVTM and ANQGSEA. DNA for the CDR3: TGCAGCGTAGGGGACACCGCAGCCCAACTGACCGGGGAGCTGTTTTTT. Translation gives CSVGDTAAQLTGELFF.